Listed below are T cell receptor beta chains from one sample, sequenced in a study of T cells in Graves' hyperthyroidism and ophthalmopathy. TCRdb analysed the multiplex PCR reads with MiXCR anew, one entry per CDR3 protein. Among hundreds of thousands of distinct CDR3 sequences listed, 30% to 40% were seen once. The sample consisted of blood. The source of these receptors is a woman aged 40 to 50 with Graves' hyperthyroidism. The CDR3 runs from the conserved cysteine through the conserved F or W. The order of the fields is CDR3 DNA, CDR3 protein, clone size, J gene, V gene, D gene. D genes are given only for firm matches. Clone size is given for some rows only: seen once, a few or many times, or a class if the clone is expanded.

DNA: TGTGCTAGTGGCCGGGACTCCCCTGGCTACACCTTC; CDR3: CASGRDSPGYTF; size: -; J: TRBJ1-2; V: TRBV12-5; D: -
DNA: TGCAGCGTTGCGACAGGGCCCTACGAGCAGTACTTC; CDR3: CSVATGPYEQYF; size: many; J: TRBJ2-7; V: TRBV29-1; D: TRBD1
DNA: TGTGCCAGCAGTGTCGAGGGGGCGACGGGGAGCCTCTATGGCTACACCTTC; CDR3: CASSVEGATGSLYGYTF; size: -; J: TRBJ1-2; V: TRBV6-4; D: TRBD1
DNA: TGCAGCGTTGACGCCGGGGCCCTCAATGAGCAGTTCTTC; CDR3: CSVDAGALNEQFF; size: -; J: TRBJ2-1; V: TRBV29-1; D: -
DNA: TGTGCCAGTAGTTTTCTGGGGGATACGCAGTATTTT; CDR3: CASSFLGDTQYF; size: few; J: TRBJ2-3; V: TRBV19; D: -
DNA: TGCAGTGCTAGGGCGGGGGGCGGTGAAGCTTTCTTT; CDR3: CSARAGGGEAFF; size: -; J: TRBJ1-1; V: TRBV20-1; D: -
DNA: TGTGCCAGCAGCGCACGGGGACTAGCGGGGGGTAATGAGCAGTACTTC; CDR3: CASSARGLAGGNEQYF; size: -; J: TRBJ2-7; V: TRBV7-9; D: TRBD2
DNA: TGTGCCAGTTGGGCGGGCTCGAGAAACGAGCAGTACTTC; CDR3: CASWAGSRNEQYF; size: -; J: TRBJ2-7; V: TRBV25-1; D: -
DNA: TGTGCCAGCAGTCCTGCCGGGGGGGGGACTGAAGCTTTCTTT; CDR3: CASSPAGGGTEAFF; size: -; J: TRBJ1-1; V: TRBV7-2; D: -
DNA: TGCAGCGTTGAATTGGGGACCTACGAGCAGTACTTC; CDR3: CSVELGTYEQYF; size: many; J: TRBJ2-7; V: TRBV29-1; D: -
DNA: TGCGCCAGCAGTGATCCCGAGGGGAAATACGAGCAGTACTTC; CDR3: CASSDPEGKYEQYF; size: many; J: TRBJ2-7; V: TRBV10-1; D: -
DNA: TGTGCCAGCACCTTATATCCGGGACAGGTTTCACCCCTCCACTTT; CDR3: CASTLYPGQVSPLHF; size: -; J: TRBJ1-6; V: TRBV27; D: TRBD1
DNA: TGCAGTGCTATGGGACTAGCGGGAGTTTCGGGAGAGACCCAGTACTTC; CDR3: CSAMGLAGVSGETQYF; size: once; J: TRBJ2-5; V: TRBV20-1; D: TRBD2
DNA: TGTGCCACCTCTCCGAACACTGAAGCTTTCTTT; CDR3: CATSPNTEAFF; size: few; J: TRBJ1-1; V: TRBV6-2/TRBV6-3; D: -
DNA: TGTGCCACCACCCCAGGGACAGCCCCAACTAATGAAAAACTGTTTTTT; CDR3: CATTPGTAPTNEKLFF; size: -; J: TRBJ1-4; V: TRBV15; D: TRBD1
DNA: TGCAGCGGGGGATTTGACACTGAAGCTTTCTTT; CDR3: CSGGFDTEAFF; size: -; J: TRBJ1-1; V: TRBV20-1; D: -
DNA: TGTGCCAGCAGCCAAGTAGGCTTCGGCAGCGAAGCTTTCTTT; CDR3: CASSQVGFGSEAFF; size: many; J: TRBJ1-1; V: TRBV14; D: -
DNA: TGCGCCAGCAGAGATCCGGGGTCCGCAACTAATGAAAAACTGTTTTTT; CDR3: CASRDPGSATNEKLFF; size: few; J: TRBJ1-4; V: TRBV10-2; D: -
DNA: TGTGCCAGCAGCCAGGACTTGACCACCGGGGAGCTGTTTTTT; CDR3: CASSQDLTTGELFF; size: -; J: TRBJ2-2; V: TRBV7-9; D: -
DNA: TGCAGTGCTGAATGGACGGGGGGCCCAGAGACCCAGTACTTC; CDR3: CSAEWTGGPETQYF; size: many; J: TRBJ2-5; V: TRBV20-1; D: -
DNA: TGTGCCAGCAGCCCGAGGTATAATTCACCCCTCCACTTT; CDR3: CASSPRYNSPLHF; size: many; J: TRBJ1-6; V: TRBV12-3/TRBV12-4; D: -
DNA: TGTGCCACGCAGTCGACAGGGAATTACAATGAGCAGTTCTTC; CDR3: CATQSTGNYNEQFF; size: -; J: TRBJ2-1; V: TRBV24-1; D: TRBD1
DNA: TGTGCCAGCAGCCAATTCGCGGACACTGAAGCTTTCTTT; CDR3: CASSQFADTEAFF; size: many; J: TRBJ1-1; V: TRBV14; D: -
DNA: TGCGCCAGCAGCCAAGATCAGGGGAGCAATCAGCCCCAGCATTTT; CDR3: CASSQDQGSNQPQHF; size: many; J: TRBJ1-5; V: TRBV4-3; D: -
DNA: TGTGCCAGCAGTGAAGGGGTTGGGTCTGGAAACACCATATATTTT; CDR3: CASSEGVGSGNTIYF; size: -; J: TRBJ1-3; V: TRBV2; D: -